This T cell receptor beta chain is from a study of cytomegalovirus exposure and HLA in healthy donors. CDR3 size: 11 residues. CDR1 is SEHNR and CDR2 is FQNEAQ in the germline V gene (reference sequence). 60 Vbeta and 13 Jbeta primers were used in PCR. The table came from immunoSEQ multiplex PCR; TCRdb's copy has only in-frame clones and leaves some out. The sample shows about 180,000 clones, almost 85% of them seen only once. The sequence came from a girl aged 5 to 17 in good health and CMV-seropositive. J is TRBJ2-5 and V is TRBV7-9; weak D call: TRBD1 (5 bases). The assigned J gene may be wrong: the sequence end matches TRBJ2-7 better. The sample was PBMCs. The CDR3 DNA reads TGTGCCAGCAGCGGGGCGGACGAGCAGTACTTC. Translated, it gives CASSGADEQYF.